This T cell receptor (beta chain) was identified during a study of shared clonotypes between healthy human individuals. Study results and caveats: The represented genetic and exposure-history diversity was limited by the small number of donors. Generation probability values for non-shared clonotypes were lower than those for clonotypes shared by all four donors.

The method was immunoSEQ multiplex PCR; TCRdb's version includes in-frame clones alone and lacks a portion of them. This sample has 2.5 million or so clones; 90% to 95% occur once, and the top ten carry roughly 0.13%. Remarks on this clone: Its antigen is not identified.

The receptor was derived from a man younger than 35 in good health. Material: naive CD4+ T cells sorted from blood. Noted subset: CD45RA+ positively selected.

CDR3 amino acids: CASTPGTDRSGANVLTF. DNA of the CDR3: TGTGCCAGCACCCCCGGGACGGATCGCTCTGGGGCCAACGTCCTGACTTTC. The chain uses TRBV5-4 and TRBJ2-6; TRBD1 or TRBD2 may be the D gene (5 bases each). Trimming took off 6 bases at V and 0 bases at J, with 16 bases between the two ends. Germline V gene sequence: CDR1 SGHNT, CDR2 YYREEE (reference sequence). CDR3 length equals 17 residues. The complete variable domain, with remaining parts taken from reference TRBV5-4 and TRBJ2-6, reads ETGVTQSPTHLIKTRGQQVTLRCSSQSGHNTVSWYQQALGQGPQFIFQYYREEENGRGNFPPRFSGLQFPNYSSELNVNALELDDSALYLCASTPGTDRSGANVLTFGAGSRLTVL.